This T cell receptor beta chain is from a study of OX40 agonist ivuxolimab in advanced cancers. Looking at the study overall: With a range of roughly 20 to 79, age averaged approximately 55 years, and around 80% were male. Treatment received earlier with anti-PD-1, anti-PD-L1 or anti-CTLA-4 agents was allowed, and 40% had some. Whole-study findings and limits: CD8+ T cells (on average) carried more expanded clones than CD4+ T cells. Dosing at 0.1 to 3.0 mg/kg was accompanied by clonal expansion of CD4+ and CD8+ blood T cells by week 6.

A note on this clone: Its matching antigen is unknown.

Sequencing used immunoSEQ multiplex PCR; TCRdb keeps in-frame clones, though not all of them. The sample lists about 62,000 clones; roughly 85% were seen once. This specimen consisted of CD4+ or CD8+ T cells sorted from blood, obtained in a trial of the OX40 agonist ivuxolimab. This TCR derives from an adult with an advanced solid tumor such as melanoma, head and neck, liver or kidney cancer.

The CDR3 DNA reads TGTGCCAGCAGCTTACTACAGGGGATAGGGGAGCTGTTTTTT. Its translation: CASSLLQGIGELFF. The J gene is TRBJ2-2, the V gene TRBV7-3; 7 bases are a match to TRBD1. The germline V gene has CDR1 SGHTA and CDR2 FQGTGA. V lost 2 bases, J lost 8 bases, and 5 bases stayed unmatched. The CDR3 covers 14 residues.